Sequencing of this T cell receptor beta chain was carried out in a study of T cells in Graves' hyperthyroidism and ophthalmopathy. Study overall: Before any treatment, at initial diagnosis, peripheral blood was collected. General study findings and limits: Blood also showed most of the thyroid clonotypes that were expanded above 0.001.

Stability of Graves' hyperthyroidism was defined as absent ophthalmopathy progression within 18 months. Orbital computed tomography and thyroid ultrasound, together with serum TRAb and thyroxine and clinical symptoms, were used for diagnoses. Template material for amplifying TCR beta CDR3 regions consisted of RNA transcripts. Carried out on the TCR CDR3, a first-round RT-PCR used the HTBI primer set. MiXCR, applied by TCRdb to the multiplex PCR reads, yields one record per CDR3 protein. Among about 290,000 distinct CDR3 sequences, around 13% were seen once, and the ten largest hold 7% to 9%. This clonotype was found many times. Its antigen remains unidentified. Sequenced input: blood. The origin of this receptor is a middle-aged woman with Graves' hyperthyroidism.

CDR3: CASRGRDRALGNEQFF. CDR3 sequence (DNA): TGTGCCAGCAGAGGGCGGGACAGGGCTTTGGGCAATGAGCAGTTCTTC. The chain has TRBV11-1 and TRBJ2-1; TRBD1 matches 9 bases. The CDR3 is made up of 16 amino acids. J lost 6 bases, V lost 6 bases, and 12 bases had no gene match. The V gene's germline CDR1 is SGHAT and CDR2 FQDESV (reference sequence).